These 26 T cell receptor beta chains originate from one sample sequenced in a study of T cell responses to AZD1222 COVID-19 vaccine. The table came from immunoSEQ multiplex PCR; TCRdb's copy has only in-frame clones and leaves some out. The table has under 150,000 clones, more than 70% seen once. The source was peripheral blood, collected 28 days after the second AZD1222 dose. These receptors came from an adult who received the AZD1222 COVID-19 vaccine.

The chain employs TRBV5-1 and TRBJ1-4; 7 bases match TRBD1. The J segment lost 4 bases and the V segment lost 5 bases, leaving 2 bases of the junction unmatched. The germline CDR1 and CDR2 sequences are SGHRS and YFSETQ. CDR3 length: 13 amino acids. CDR3 in DNA: TGCGCCAGCAGGGACAGGATTAATGAAAAACTGTTTTTT. Residues: CASRDRINEKLFF.

This rearrangement joins TRBV6-2 or TRBV6-3 to TRBJ1-6; 8 bases agree with TRBD1. Per germline, CDR1 MNHEY and CDR2 SVGEGT. V dropped 2 bases and J dropped 4; count of bases not matched to a gene: 7. The CDR3 spans 17 residues. The CDR3 region has the DNA TGTGCCAGCAGTTACCCCCCAGGGGGCTCATATAATTCACCCCTCCACTTT. Amino acids: CASSYPPGGSYNSPLHF.

The sample holds one count of this clone. CDR3 bases: TGTGCCAGTCAGGGACAGGGTACCTCTCGTGAGCAGTTCTTC. Protein sequence: CASQGQGTSREQFF. This chain connects TRBV7-9 to TRBJ2-1; 9 nucleotides align to TRBD1. Germline V gene data show CDR1 as SEHNR and CDR2 as FQNEAQ (reference sequence). The CDR3 spans 14 residues. Trimming cost V 9 bases and J 9 bases; bases outside gene matches: 12. Variable domain in full (rest from reference TRBV7-9 and TRBJ2-1): DTGVSQNPRHKITKRGQNVTFRCDPISEHNRLYWYRQTLGQGPEFLTYFQNEAQLEKSRLLSDRFSAERPKGSFSTLEIQRTEQGDSAMYLCASQGQGTSREQFFGPGTRLTVL.

The chain joins TRBV6-4 to TRBJ1-2, with D perhaps matching TRBD1 (5 bases). CDR3 length equals 14 residues. Germline V gives CDR1 MRHNA, CDR2 SNTAGT. Trimming left V 4 bases short and J 7 bases short, with 16 bases between. CDR3 protein: CASSAPPGRGGYTF. As DNA, the CDR3 is TGTGCCAGCAGTGCTCCCCCGGGGCGCGGTGGCTACACCTTC.

The chain joins TRBV1 to TRBJ2-3; TRBD2, the table's D call, lacks a check against the DNA. TRBV1 is a pseudogene segment. This CDR3 region has 13 residues. In nucleotides, the CDR3 is TGCACCAAGGTCGGAGATAGCACAGATACGCAGTATTTT. Its protein product is CTKVGDSTDTQYF.

This chain uses TRBV6-5 with TRBJ2-1, with TRBD2 matching 10 bases. The CDR3 runs 15 residues. CDR1 is MNHEY and CDR2 is SVGAGI in the germline V gene. V shed 6 bases, J shed 4 bases, and the junction held 6 bases outside the gene matches. CDR3 sequence: CASRPLAGDYNEQFF. As DNA, the CDR3 is TGTGCCAGCAGGCCCCTAGCGGGGGATTACAATGAGCAGTTCTTC.

This clone was seen only once. V usage is TRBV24-1 and J usage is TRBJ1-2, with D perhaps TRBD1 (6 bases). CDR3 length: 15 amino acids. V dropped 1 base and J dropped 4 bases, with 12 bases sitting between them. The germline V gene has CDR1 KGHDR and CDR2 SFDVKD. CDR3 amino acids: CATSDFRGFGYGYTF. The DNA for the CDR3 is TGTGCCACCAGTGATTTCAGGGGCTTCGGCTATGGCTACACCTTC.

The chain carries TRBV4-2 and TRBJ2-2; 7 nucleotides match TRBD2. Germline trimming cut 4 bases from V and 4 bases from J; bases unmatched to any gene: 12. The germline V gene encodes CDR1 LGHNA and CDR2 YNFKEQ. The CDR3 consists of 17 residues. CDR3 DNA sequence: TGTGCCAGCAGCCCCTCCCGGGGGGAAGCATCCACCGGGGAGCTGTTTTTT. This translates into CASSPSRGEASTGELFF.

The rearrangement joins TRBV5-1 to TRBJ2-1, with TRBD1 as a possible D gene (5 bases). The CDR3 runs to 15 residues. Germline assignment: CDR1 SGHRS and CDR2 YFSETQ. Trimming removed 1 base at V and 4 bases at J, with 12 bases between. CDR3 nucleotides: TGCGCCAGCAGCTTGCAGGGCTCCCCTTACAATGAGCAGTTCTTC. Amino acids: CASSLQGSPYNEQFF.

This chain joins TRBV9 and TRBJ2-7; D may be TRBD2 (5 bases). Trimming shortened V by 2 bases and J by 7 bases, and 19 bases separated the two germline ends. CDR1 SGDLS and CDR2 YYNGEE come from the germline V gene. The CDR3 has 15 amino acids. This chain's CDR3 is CASSVGVGALEEQYF. The CDR3 region has the DNA TGTGCCAGCAGCGTGGGTGTGGGAGCGCTAGAGGAGCAGTACTTC.

The chain employs TRBV10-3 and TRBJ1-4; no clear D gene. V shed 10 bases and J shed 0 bases, with 9 bases lying between them. Germline V CDR1 and CDR2: ENHRY, SYGVKD. The CDR3 has 13 residues. The CDR3 nucleotides read TGTGCCACTGCGGCTACAACTAATGAAAAACTGTTTTTT. Its translation: CATAATTNEKLFF.

This clone was observed a few times. V usage is TRBV5-1 and J usage is TRBJ1-1; D perhaps matches TRBD1 (5 bases). Germline CDR1 and CDR2: SGHRS and YFSETQ. CDR3 length: 13 residues. Trimming removed 1 base at V and 3 bases at J, with 7 bases between. The CDR3 reads CASSLTGDTEAFF. CDR3 DNA sequence: TGCGCCAGCAGCTTGACAGGAGACACTGAAGCTTTCTTT.

In its sample, this clone was seen a few times. The V call is TRBV20-1, the J call TRBJ1-5; weak D call: TRBD1 (6 bases). The ends were cut back, 3 bases at V and 5 bases at J, with 11 bases in the middle. Germline V lookup: CDR1 DFQATT, CDR2 SNEGSKA (reference sequence). The CDR3 length is 13 residues. CDR3 protein: CSASVQGHQPQHF. The CDR3 region has the DNA TGCAGTGCTAGTGTACAGGGCCATCAGCCCCAGCATTTT.

The chain combines TRBV5-5 with TRBJ2-6; perhaps TRBD2 as D (5 bases). The CDR3 extends over 17 amino acids. Germline CDR1 is SGHKS and CDR2 is YYEKEE (reference sequence). V lost 3 bases and J lost 0, with 13 bases in between. The DNA of the CDR3 is TGTGCCAGCAGCTACTCACCGGCGGGCTCTGGGGCCAACGTCCTGACTTTC. Its translation is CASSYSPAGSGANVLTF.

The chain couples TRBV6-2 or TRBV6-3 to TRBJ1-2; D is undetermined. The CDR3 spans 13 residues. V was cut by 6 bases and J by 8 bases, with 16 bases left in between. Germline V gene data show CDR1 as MNHEY and CDR2 as SVGEGT. As DNA, the CDR3 is TGTGCCAGCAGCTCCACTGAATCGGAAGGCTACACCTTC. Its translation: CASSSTESEGYTF.

The table lists this clone with a count of one. The chain uses TRBV9 and TRBJ1-3, with 9 bases fitting TRBD1. Germline values: CDR1 SGDLS, CDR2 YYNGEE. V was clipped by 5 bases and J by 3 bases; unmatched bases: 12. The CDR3 length is 17 residues. This chain's CDR3 is CASSGGQGGPGGNTIYF. DNA for the CDR3: TGTGCCAGCAGTGGGGGACAGGGAGGCCCAGGTGGAAACACCATATATTTT.

V and J are TRBV10-3 and TRBJ1-6; no firm D call. CDR1 is ENHRY, CDR2 SYGVKD, per germline. The V and J ends lost 6 bases and 0 bases respectively, with 6 bases between them. This CDR3 is 14 amino acids long. In nucleotides, the CDR3 is TGTGCCATCAGCGAGAGCTCCTATAATTCACCCCTCCACTTT. Its protein is CAISESSYNSPLHF.

CDR3 bases: TGCGCCAGCAGCCCCGAGGGGGCGGGTCAGCCCCAGCATTTT. Translated, it gives CASSPEGAGQPQHF. J is TRBJ1-5 and V is TRBV5-1; 7 positions agree with TRBD1. Germline assignment: CDR1 SGHRS and CDR2 YFSETQ. The CDR3 length is 14 residues. After removal of 4 bases from V and 6 bases from J, the junction contained 7 bases not matched to a gene.

The J gene is TRBJ2-7, the V gene TRBV5-1; a weak D match, TRBD1 (6 bases). Per germline, CDR1 SGHRS and CDR2 YFSETQ. V was trimmed by 0 bases and J by 0 bases, leaving 13 bases between them. The CDR3 contains 16 residues. The CDR3 coding sequence is TGCGCCAGCAGCTTGGCCACAGGGAGTCCCTCCTACGAGCAGTACTTC. This gives the protein CASSLATGSPSYEQYF.

The CDR3 nucleotides are TGCGCCAGCAGCTCCGCGGCGGGGGGCCCCGTGGGTCATGAGCAGTTCTTC. It is translated as CASSSAAGGPVGHEQFF. V is TRBV4-1 and J is TRBJ2-1; 8 nucleotides agree with TRBD2. This CDR3 has 17 amino acids. V lost 5 bases to trimming and J lost 8 bases; unmatched junction nucleotides: 17. Germline CDR1 is MGHRA and CDR2 is YSYEKL.

The rearrangement joins TRBV28 to TRBJ1-1, with 9 bases that match TRBD1. With V trimmed by 7 bases and J by 4 bases, 13 bases remained unmatched. CDR1 and CDR2 from the germline V gene are MDHEN and SYDVKM. This CDR3 comprises 16 residues. This CDR3 is CASTLRGTGPSTEAFF. DNA of the CDR3: TGTGCCAGCACCCTAAGGGGGACAGGGCCCAGCACTGAAGCTTTCTTT.

The CDR3 coding sequence is TGTGCCAGCAGCTTATACGACAGCAAAGAGACCCAGTACTTC. Encoded protein: CASSLYDSKETQYF. The chain employs TRBV7-8 and TRBJ2-5; weak D call: TRBD1 (5 bases). Germline-derived CDR1 and CDR2 are SGHVS and FQNEAQ. The ends were cut back, 2 bases at V and 3 bases at J, with 10 bases in the middle. The CDR3 spans 14 residues.

This chain links TRBV19 with TRBJ2-7; 10 bases match TRBD2. With V trimmed by 5 bases and J by 3 bases, 4 bases remained unmatched. The CDR3 is 14 amino acids. Germline V lookup: CDR1 LNHDA, CDR2 SQIVND (reference sequence). DNA for the CDR3: TGTGCCAGTAGTCTCAGGACTAGCGGCTACGAGCAGTACTTC. Its protein is CASSLRTSGYEQYF.

The rearrangement uses TRBV4-2 and TRBJ2-7, with 9 bases that match TRBD1. The J segment lost 3 bases and the V segment lost 3 bases, leaving 6 bases of the junction unmatched. The CDR3 extends over 15 amino acids. Germline CDR1 LGHNA, CDR2 YNFKEQ. The CDR3 loop is CASSHPGQGHYEQYF. CDR3 DNA: TGTGCCAGCAGCCATCCGGGACAGGGCCACTACGAGCAGTACTTC.

This clone appeared a single time. The CDR3 spells CASSSQGVGNTEAFF. DNA of the CDR3: TGTGCCAGCAGCTCGCAGGGGGTTGGGAACACTGAAGCTTTCTTT. The V call is TRBV7-2, the J call TRBJ1-1; TRBD1 aligns across 7 bases. In germline, CDR1 is SGHTA, CDR2 FQGNSA. The V gene end was trimmed by 4 bases and the J gene end by 1 base; junction bases not matched to a gene: 6. The length of the CDR3 is 15 residues.

This chain uses TRBV4-2 with TRBJ2-7; 13 bases line up with TRBD2. V shed 3 bases, J shed 2 bases, and the junction held 10 bases outside the gene matches. The germline V gene has CDR1 LGHNA and CDR2 YNFKEQ. The CDR3 covers 18 residues. The CDR3 DNA is TGTGCCAGCAGCCAGACTAGCGGGGGGACTCTCACGGCCTACGAGCAGTACTTC. Protein product: CASSQTSGGTLTAYEQYF.